This T cell receptor (beta chain) was observed in a study of T cells after yellow fever vaccination. For the study at large: In the case of low-cell-number fractions, SMART-Seq v4 Ultra Low Input was used for preparation.

A single record per CDR3 protein comes from TCRdb applying MiXCR to the 5' RACE reads. The sample contains 400,000 or so distinct CDR3 sequences, around 10% of which appear only once. The V and J ends lost 5 bases and 5 bases respectively, with 13 bases between them. Germline values: CDR1 SGHNT, CDR2 YYREEE (reference sequence). This CDR3 is built from 14 residues. Study findings and constraints: Repertoires obtained by FACS sorting could include abundant clonotypes that entered as contaminants from the bulk population. The secondary response peaked faster, at day 5 versus 15, but was weaker. Some clonotypes were seen in both the CD4 and the CD8 compartments. These made up a small share and likely arose from convergent recombination.

Comments on this clonotype: Its antigen is not known.

The chain employs TRBV5-4 and TRBJ1-4; a possible D gene is TRBD1 (6 bases). Sequencing used PBMCs, obtained on the day of the first yellow fever vaccination. This clonotype originated in a man aged 18 to 29 who received the YFV17D yellow fever vaccine. The CDR3 DNA sequence: TGTGCCAGCAGTCCTGACAGGAGGAATGAAAAACTGTTTTTT. This encodes CASSPDRRNEKLFF.